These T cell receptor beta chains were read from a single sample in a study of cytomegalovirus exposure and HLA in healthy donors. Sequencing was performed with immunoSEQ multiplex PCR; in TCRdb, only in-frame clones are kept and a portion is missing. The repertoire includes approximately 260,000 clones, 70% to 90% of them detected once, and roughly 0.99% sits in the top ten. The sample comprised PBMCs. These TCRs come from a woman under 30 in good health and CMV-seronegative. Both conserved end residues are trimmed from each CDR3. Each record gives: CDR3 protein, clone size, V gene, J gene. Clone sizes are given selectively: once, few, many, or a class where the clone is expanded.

CDR3 protein: ATSRGAAEGHYGYT
clone size: NA
V gene: TRBV15
J gene: TRBJ1-2

CDR3 protein: ASSKDVRDYSSYEQY
clone size: NA
V gene: TRBV21-1
J gene: TRBJ2-7

CDR3 protein: ASSEVKGNGYT
clone size: few
V gene: TRBV2
J gene: TRBJ1-2

CDR3 protein: ASSPDRADGYT
clone size: NA
V gene: TRBV5-1
J gene: TRBJ1-2

CDR3 protein: ASSYGEGYEQF
clone size: once
V gene: TRBV6-5
J gene: TRBJ2-1

CDR3 protein: ASSLYGGNYGYT
clone size: NA
V gene: TRBV5-8
J gene: TRBJ1-2

CDR3 protein: ASSLDTLYEQY
clone size: NA
V gene: TRBV7-8
J gene: TRBJ2-7

CDR3 protein: ASSPGSNTIY
clone size: few
V gene: TRBV5-6
J gene: TRBJ1-3

CDR3 protein: ASSFGGGPGEQY
clone size: NA
V gene: TRBV5-4
J gene: TRBJ2-7

CDR3 protein: ASSSGDSNEQY
clone size: NA
V gene: TRBV6-6
J gene: TRBJ2-7

CDR3 protein: ASSAQYTEAF
clone size: NA
V gene: TRBV7-2
J gene: TRBJ1-1

CDR3 protein: ASSLAAGSTDTQY
clone size: NA
V gene: TRBV5-6
J gene: TRBJ2-3

CDR3 protein: ASSLAGGPYNEQF
clone size: NA
V gene: TRBV19
J gene: TRBJ2-1

CDR3 protein: ASSHGGQYYGYT
clone size: NA
V gene: TRBV11-2
J gene: TRBJ1-2

CDR3 protein: VSMRNGNTEAF
clone size: once
V gene: TRBV5-1
J gene: TRBJ1-1

CDR3 protein: ASSPPGQGRNQPQH
clone size: few
V gene: TRBV28
J gene: TRBJ1-5

CDR3 protein: ASSPGTSGEGEQY
clone size: NA
V gene: TRBV18
J gene: TRBJ2-7

CDR3 protein: ASSYSSIYEQY
clone size: once
V gene: TRBV6-5
J gene: TRBJ2-7

CDR3 protein: ASSHITGELF
clone size: NA
V gene: TRBV4-1
J gene: TRBJ2-2

CDR3 protein: AWTRGTEAF
clone size: NA
V gene: TRBV30
J gene: TRBJ1-1

CDR3 protein: ASSYSESSYNEQF
clone size: NA
V gene: TRBV6-5
J gene: TRBJ2-1

CDR3 protein: ASSKEGGTEAF
clone size: NA
V gene: TRBV2
J gene: TRBJ1-1

CDR3 protein: ASSEYTWTSGYEQY
clone size: NA
V gene: TRBV25-1
J gene: TRBJ2-7

CDR3 protein: ASSLVTGTGGGGYT
clone size: NA
V gene: TRBV7-8
J gene: TRBJ1-2

CDR3 protein: AIRGGLHTGELF
clone size: once
V gene: TRBV10-3
J gene: TRBJ2-2

CDR3 protein: ASRLSGSRGSGYT
clone size: NA
V gene: TRBV9
J gene: TRBJ1-2

CDR3 protein: ASNRDRRNTEAF
clone size: NA
V gene: TRBV7-2
J gene: TRBJ1-1

CDR3 protein: ASSPPGTGGGEQY
clone size: NA
V gene: TRBV7-9
J gene: TRBJ2-7

CDR3 protein: AWSVWGGANYGYT
clone size: NA
V gene: TRBV30
J gene: TRBJ1-2

CDR3 protein: AWSSGTYNEQF
clone size: NA
V gene: TRBV30
J gene: TRBJ2-1

CDR3 protein: ASSQGQGNTGELF
clone size: NA
V gene: TRBV16
J gene: TRBJ2-2

CDR3 protein: ASSEATGGFEAF
clone size: NA
V gene: TRBV2
J gene: TRBJ1-1

CDR3 protein: ASSLTGGVDEQY
clone size: NA
V gene: TRBV5-1
J gene: TRBJ2-7

CDR3 protein: ASTLDVYRGNQPQH
clone size: NA
V gene: TRBV28
J gene: TRBJ1-5

CDR3 protein: ASSSTQGSEAF
clone size: NA
V gene: TRBV7-3
J gene: TRBJ1-1

CDR3 protein: ASSFRRAPPGYGYT
clone size: NA
V gene: TRBV27
J gene: TRBJ1-2

CDR3 protein: ASSLAGGYT
clone size: once
V gene: TRBV19
J gene: TRBJ1-2

CDR3 protein: ASRLGQSSERQF
clone size: once
V gene: TRBV19
J gene: TRBJ2-1

CDR3 protein: ASSLAGTAYYEQY
clone size: once
V gene: TRBV5-4
J gene: TRBJ2-7

CDR3 protein: ASSATGTALGGNQPQH
clone size: NA
V gene: TRBV13
J gene: TRBJ1-5

CDR3 protein: ASSYFFRATGELF
clone size: NA
V gene: TRBV6-5
J gene: TRBJ2-2

CDR3 protein: ASRTGGGGDQETQY
clone size: once
V gene: TRBV5-1
J gene: NA

CDR3 protein: ASGTEGYNTGELF
clone size: NA
V gene: TRBV5-1
J gene: TRBJ2-2

CDR3 protein: ASSHPPGSGNTIY
clone size: NA
V gene: TRBV7-6
J gene: TRBJ1-3

CDR3 protein: ASTSGGPGNTGELF
clone size: few
V gene: TRBV10-1
J gene: TRBJ2-2

CDR3 protein: ASSGLNTDTQY
clone size: NA
V gene: TRBV7-9
J gene: TRBJ2-3

CDR3 protein: ASSLELAGYTLQETQY
clone size: NA
V gene: TRBV7-9
J gene: TRBJ2-5

CDR3 protein: AWSLAGVAGELF
clone size: NA
V gene: TRBV30
J gene: TRBJ2-2

CDR3 protein: ASSPTGRPYEQY
clone size: NA
V gene: TRBV5-4
J gene: TRBJ2-7

CDR3 protein: ASSTLLGAVYEQY
clone size: NA
V gene: TRBV27
J gene: TRBJ2-7

CDR3 protein: AWSVTTGRSNEKLF
clone size: NA
V gene: TRBV30
J gene: TRBJ1-4

CDR3 protein: ASSPTWGGTDTQY
clone size: NA
V gene: TRBV11-3
J gene: TRBJ2-3

CDR3 protein: ASSLGQPQETQY
clone size: NA
V gene: TRBV7-7
J gene: TRBJ2-5

CDR3 protein: ASSPGQATWGYT
clone size: NA
V gene: TRBV2
J gene: TRBJ1-2